Following are 19 T cell receptor beta chains from one sample sequenced in a study of cytomegalovirus exposure and HLA in healthy donors. The PCR employed 60 Vbeta primers together with 13 Jbeta primers. Method: immunoSEQ multiplex PCR; TCRdb's copy keeps in-frame clones and lacks some. The table has almost 200,000 clones, approximately 79% seen once. Sequencing was performed on PBMCs. These receptors originate from a woman aged 25-40 years in good health and CMV-seropositive.

The rearrangement joins TRBV5-6 to TRBJ2-3, with a possible D match to TRBD2 (5 bases). CDR1 and CDR2 from the germline V gene are SGHDT and YYEEEE. V was pared by 3 bases and J by 3 bases, with 11 bases between. The CDR3 totals 14 residues. DNA of the CDR3: TGTGCCAGCAGCTGGAGAGGGTCGACAGATACGCAGTATTTT. Amino acid sequence: CASSWRGSTDTQYF.

The gene calls are TRBV19 and TRBJ2-5; TRBD2 matches 9 bases. The trim removed 10 bases at V and 5 bases at J, leaving 17 bases unmatched. This CDR3 region has 16 residues. Germline assignment: CDR1 LNHDA and CDR2 SQIVND (reference sequence). The CDR3 DNA follows: TGTGCCACCTCACCCGGGGGTAGCGGGAGTCGGGAGACCCAGTACTTC. Translation gives CATSPGGSGSRETQYF.

The J gene is TRBJ2-1, the V gene TRBV4-1; 11 bases are a match to TRBD2. The CDR3 consists of 15 residues. The germline CDR1 and CDR2 sequences are MGHRA and YSYEKL. V lost 1 base to trimming and J lost 9 bases; unmatched junction nucleotides: 5. The CDR3 DNA follows: TGCGCCAGCAGCCAAGTAGAACTAGCGGGAGCTGAGCAGTTCTTC. This sequence encodes CASSQVELAGAEQFF.

The chain carries TRBV19 and TRBJ1-5; 11 bases match TRBD1. V gave up 0 bases and J gave up 6 bases; unmatched junction bases: 4. Germline values: CDR1 LNHDA, CDR2 SQIVND (reference sequence). CDR3 length: 16 residues. CDR3 nucleotides: TGTGCCAGTAGTATAGATTTGGGACAGGGGGGTCAGCCCCAGCATTTT. Its translation is CASSIDLGQGGQPQHF.

The V and J genes are TRBV19 and TRBJ2-4; 9 nucleotides align to TRBD2. Germline V gene sequence: CDR1 LNHDA, CDR2 SQIVND (reference sequence). Trimming at V came to 5 bases and at J to 0 bases, leaving 8 bases not matched to a gene. The CDR3 runs to 17 residues. The CDR3, as DNA: TGTGCCAGTAGTGCGACGACTAGCGGACTAGCCAAAAACATTCAGTACTTC. Amino acids: CASSATTSGLAKNIQYF.

This clone was seen only a few times. The chain recombines TRBV7-9 with TRBJ2-5; TRBD1 matches at 7 bases. Germline CDR1 SEHNR, CDR2 FQNEAQ (reference sequence). The CDR3 runs 17 residues. V shed 4 bases, J shed 5 bases, and the junction held 16 bases outside the gene matches. CDR3 nucleotide sequence: TGTGCCAGCAGCTCGATTACCGGGACAGTCCGGCAGGAGACCCAGTACTTC. Translation: CASSSITGTVRQETQYF.

V gene TRBV30 combines with J gene TRBJ1-1, with TRBD1 identical over 8 bases. Trimming took 4 bases from V and 10 from J; bases not matched to a gene: 5. The CDR3 is 11 amino acids. Germline V lookup: CDR1 GTSNPN, CDR2 SVGIG (reference sequence). The CDR3 region is CAWTGGLSAFF. The CDR3 nucleotides read TGTGCCTGGACAGGGGGCCTTTCAGCTTTCTTT.

The rearrangement links TRBV5-1 to TRBJ1-2; weak D call: TRBD1 (6 bases). This CDR3 is built from 16 residues. Per the germline V gene, CDR1 is SGHRS and CDR2 is YFSETQ. Between the trimmed V and J ends, which lost 3 bases and 4 bases, there was a span of 19 bases. The CDR3 DNA follows: TGCGCCAGCAGCTCTCCGGGACAATTATTCAGCTATGGCTACACCTTC. Residues: CASSSPGQLFSYGYTF.

V gene TRBV29-1 combines with J gene TRBJ2-5; 10 bases line up with TRBD1. The CDR3 loop spans 17 amino acids. V trimming: 8 bases; J trimming: 2 bases; junction bases outside the gene matches: 17. CDR1 is SQVTM, CDR2 ANQGSEA, per germline. The CDR3 region is CSLKGIGTGVNQETQYF. For the CDR3, the DNA is TGCAGCTTAAAAGGAATCGGGACAGGGGTCAATCAAGAGACCCAGTACTTC.

The chain couples TRBV7-9 to TRBJ1-2; 7 bases agree with TRBD1. CDR1 SEHNR and CDR2 FQNEAQ come from the germline V gene (reference sequence). The length of the CDR3 is 15 residues. Trimming removed 3 bases from V and 1 base from J; junction bases left unmatched: 5. In nucleotides, the CDR3 is TGTGCCAGCAGCTTCGACAGGGACGATAACTATGGCTACACCTTC. Its translation: CASSFDRDDNYGYTF.

The rearrangement joins TRBV27 to TRBJ2-5, with 10 bases that match TRBD2. The junction had 4 bases not matched to a gene; V was cut back by 4 bases and J by 5 bases. This CDR3 comprises 14 residues. The germline V gene encodes CDR1 MNHEY and CDR2 SMNVEV (reference sequence). The CDR3 protein is CASSWGGLAETQYF. Written as DNA, the CDR3 is TGTGCCAGCAGTTGGGGGGGACTAGCGGAGACCCAGTACTTC.

The CDR3 bases are TGTGCCAGCAGCATCGCCAGGGTCCAGCCCCAGCATTTT. Translation gives CASSIARVQPQHF. This rearrangement joins TRBV7-2 to TRBJ1-5, with D possibly being TRBD1 (5 bases). The CDR3 is made up of 13 amino acids. With 5 bases removed from V and 7 bases from J, the gap between germline ends came to 12 bases. Germline V gene lookup returns CDR1 SGHTA and CDR2 FQGNSA. Together with reference TRBV7-2 and TRBJ1-5, the CDR3 gives the full variable domain: GAGVSQSPSNKVTEKGKDVELRCDPISGHTALYWYRQSLGQGLEFLIYFQGNSAPDKSGLPSDRFSAERTGGSVSTLTIQRTQQEDSAVYLCASSIARVQPQHFGDGTRLSIL.

This clone is a singleton in its sample. This sequence joins TRBV18 and TRBJ1-2; maybe TRBD1 (5 bases). There are 14 residues in the CDR3. Germline V lookup: CDR1 KGHSH, CDR2 LQKENI. The V and J ends lost 0 bases and 1 base respectively, with 6 bases between them. DNA of the CDR3: TGTGCCAGCTCACCACCAGGGGATAACTATGGCTACACCTTC. Its protein product is CASSPPGDNYGYTF.

The V gene is TRBV19, the J gene TRBJ1-5; 11 nucleotides agree with TRBD1. CDR1 is LNHDA and CDR2 is SQIVND in the germline V gene (reference sequence). J lost 7 bases, V lost 5 bases, and 10 bases had no gene match. The CDR3 totals 16 residues. The CDR3 nucleotides read TGTGCCAGTAGTTTGTGGACAGGGGGCGCGGAACAGCCCCAGCATTTT. Translation: CASSLWTGGAEQPQHF.

Points on this clone: Other nucleotide sequences from this sample produce the same CDR3. The chain has TRBV2 and TRBJ1-1; the match to TRBD1 covers 7 bases. The CDR3 covers 14 residues. J was trimmed by 2 bases and V by 6 bases; bases with no gene match: 6. In germline, CDR1 is SNHLY, CDR2 FYNNEI. CDR3: CASRWGQSNTEAFF. The CDR3 DNA follows: TGTGCCAGCAGATGGGGACAGTCCAACACTGAAGCTTTCTTT.

The rearrangement uses TRBV11-2 and TRBJ1-1; 10 bases map to TRBD1. The CDR3 spans 17 residues. V shed 5 bases and J 6 bases; nucleotides not matched to a gene: 15. CDR1 and CDR2 from the germline V gene are SGHAT and FQNNGV. The CDR3 region is CASSPSGPDRGSAEAFF. CDR3 DNA sequence: TGTGCCAGCAGCCCCTCGGGTCCGGACAGGGGGAGCGCTGAAGCTTTCTTT.

This chain joins TRBV6-5 and TRBJ1-5, with 7 bases identical to TRBD1. The germline gives CDR1 MNHEY, CDR2 SVGAGI. This CDR3 contains 15 residues. After removal of 5 bases from V and 3 bases from J, the junction contained 7 bases not matched to a gene. The CDR3 is CASSPGQVFNQPQHF. CDR3 DNA sequence: TGTGCCAGCAGTCCAGGACAGGTGTTCAATCAGCCCCAGCATTTT.

The CDR3 nucleotides read TGTGCCAGCAGCGTGGGCGTCAGGCACGAGCAGTACTTC. Residues: CASSVGVRHEQYF. The chain links TRBV7-6 to TRBJ2-7, with D hard to call. This CDR3 contains 13 residues. Germline V lookup: CDR1 SGHVS, CDR2 FNYEAQ. Trimming left V 5 bases short and J 5 bases short, with 13 bases between.

V is TRBV5-1 and J is TRBJ1-1, with TRBD1 as a possible D gene (5 bases). V lost 3 bases to trimming and J lost 3 bases, with 9 bases between them. The germline V gene encodes CDR1 SGHRS and CDR2 YFSETQ. The CDR3 extends over 13 amino acids. The CDR3 nucleotides are TGCGCCAGCAGCTGGGGCGAGGACACTGAAGCTTTCTTT. It encodes CASSWGEDTEAFF.